The 26 T cell receptor beta chains listed next were all sequenced from one sample in a study of Ad26.COV2.S vaccination and SARS-CoV-2 variants. The assay was immunoSEQ multiplex PCR, and TCRdb's table has in-frame clones only and misses some. The data hold about 480,000 clones, with approximately 88% observed a single time. The treatment denotes: 19 received Ad26.COV2.S at low or high dose, single or two shots; about 5 received placebo; per-sample allocation not given. On day 63 after the first injection, vaccine and placebo recipients gave samples. The source material was peripheral blood, sampled in a trial of Ad26.COV2.S vaccine versus placebo. The receptors shown here come from a person aged 18-65 years who received the Ad26.COV2.S COVID-19 vaccine or a placebo.

The CDR3 spells CASSLGSLNEQFF. The DNA for the CDR3 is TGTGCCAGCAGCTTAGGCAGTCTCAATGAGCAGTTCTTC. The gene calls are TRBV7-9 and TRBJ2-1; D call uncertain. Germline V gene lookup returns CDR1 SEHNR and CDR2 FQNEAQ (reference sequence). The CDR3 extends over 13 amino acids. V was trimmed by 1 base and J by 6 bases, leaving 7 bases between them.

The chain joins TRBV9 to TRBJ1-1; weak D call: TRBD1 (6 bases). The CDR3 consists of 15 residues. Germline assignment: CDR1 SGDLS and CDR2 YYNGEE. The V gene lost 0 bases and the J gene lost 1 base, with 10 bases spanning the gap. The CDR3 DNA reads TGTGCCAGCAGCGTAGGGGGGGCCCCGAACACTGAAGCTTTCTTT. It encodes CASSVGGAPNTEAFF.

This clone appeared a few times. The chain couples TRBV5-1 to TRBJ2-3, with D unresolved. The germline V gene has CDR1 SGHRS and CDR2 YFSETQ. The CDR3 has 13 residues. Trimming took 3 bases from V and 2 from J, leaving 7 bases between them. CDR3 DNA: TGCGCCAGCAGCTATGACCCCACAGATACGCAGTATTTT. The encoded protein is CASSYDPTDTQYF. The entire variable domain, with the rest obtained from reference TRBV5-1 and TRBJ2-3, is as follows: KAGVTQTPRYLIKTRGQQVTLSCSPISGHRSVSWYQQTPGQGLQFLFEYFSETQRNKGNFPGRFSGRQFSNSRSEMNVSTLELGDSALYLCASSYDPTDTQYFGPGTRLTVL.

The chain couples TRBV27 to TRBJ2-1; 7 nucleotides align to TRBD2. The V segment lost 8 bases and the J segment 9 bases; nucleotides outside the gene matches: 10. The germline CDR1 and CDR2 sequences are MNHEY and SMNVEV (reference sequence). The CDR3 loop spans 13 amino acids. CDR3 protein: CASSPGGGREQFF. The CDR3 bases are TGTGCCAGCTCTCCGGGAGGTGGGCGTGAGCAGTTCTTC.

The CDR3 nucleotides are TGTGCCGTTTTAAGTGACAGGGGACATAATGAGCAGTTCTTC. This translates into CAVLSDRGHNEQFF. V and J are TRBV28 and TRBJ2-1; 8 bases match TRBD1. The germline CDR1 and CDR2 sequences are MDHEN and SYDVKM. The CDR3 totals 14 residues. V lost 11 bases to trimming and J lost 7 bases; unmatched junction nucleotides: 13. The full variable domain, rest sourced from reference TRBV28 and TRBJ2-1, is DVKVTQSSRYLVKRTGEKVFLECVQDMDHENMFWYRQDPGLGLRLIYFSYDVKMKEKGDIPEGYSVSREKKERFSLILESASTNQTSMYLCAVLSDRGHNEQFFGPGTRLTVL.

In this sample, this clone turned up once. This chain connects TRBV3-1 (or the pseudogene TRBV3-2) to TRBJ1-2, with D possibly TRBD1 on 5 matching bases. The germline V and J ends were trimmed by 6 bases and 8 bases, with 13 bases remaining between them. Germline V gene data show CDR1 as LGHDT and CDR2 as YNNKEL (reference sequence). This CDR3 is built from 12 residues. DNA for the CDR3: TGTGCCAGCAGGCGGGGGACGGAAGGCTACACCTTC. It is translated as CASRRGTEGYTF.

This clone was picked up one time. CDR3 loop: CASSTSGRATGELFF. The DNA for the CDR3 is TGTGCCAGCAGCACTAGCGGGAGGGCCACCGGGGAGCTGTTTTTT. The chain couples TRBV9 to TRBJ2-2, with 13 nucleotides matching TRBD2. J lost 4 bases, V lost 4 bases, and 1 base had no gene match. Germline V gene lookup returns CDR1 SGDLS and CDR2 YYNGEE. The CDR3 runs to 15 residues.

The chain carries TRBV10-2 and TRBJ2-5; 13 nucleotides agree with TRBD2. This CDR3 is built from 15 residues. Germline V gene data show CDR1 as WSHSY and CDR2 as SAAADI. With 6 bases clipped from V and 5 bases from J, the junction kept 6 bases outside the gene matches. The CDR3 coding sequence is TGCGCCAGCAGACTAGCGGGAGGGCCGTCGGAGACCCAGTACTTC. Amino acid sequence: CASRLAGGPSETQYF.

The J gene is TRBJ2-3, the V gene TRBV28; 8 bases match TRBD2. Trimming took 4 bases from V and 5 from J; bases not matched to a gene: 14. CDR1 and CDR2 (germline): MDHEN, SYDVKM. The CDR3 has 17 amino acids. CDR3 in amino acids: CASSSQLTSVEGDTQYF. As DNA, the CDR3 is TGTGCCAGCAGTTCTCAACTGACTAGCGTAGAGGGAGATACGCAGTATTTT.

This chain uses TRBV10-3 with TRBJ1-2, with unresolved D. The CDR3 is made up of 14 amino acids. V was pared by 2 bases and J by 4 bases, with 11 bases between. The V gene's germline CDR1 is ENHRY and CDR2 SYGVKD. The CDR3 nucleotides read TGTGCCATCAGTGAGGGCAGACCCTTCTATGGCTACACCTTC. Translation: CAISEGRPFYGYTF.

On this clone: Other DNA sequences from this sample encode an identical CDR3 as well. The V call is TRBV10-3, the J call TRBJ2-2; 8 bases fit TRBD1. The trim removed 4 bases at V and 4 bases at J, leaving 2 bases unmatched. Looked up from germline, CDR1 is ENHRY and CDR2 is SYGVKD. This CDR3 has 14 residues. CDR3 coding DNA: TGTGCCATCAGTGGAACAGGGGGCACCGGGGAGCTGTTTTTT. Translated, it gives CAISGTGGTGELFF.

V is TRBV7-9 and J is TRBJ2-1; 11 bases are shared with TRBD2. Germline V CDR1 and CDR2: SEHNR, FQNEAQ (reference sequence). V lost 4 bases and J lost 8; bases outside the gene matches: 7. The CDR3 is 15 amino acids. In DNA form, the CDR3 reads TGTGCCAGCAGCTCCCGACTAGCGGGACCGGATGAGCAGTTCTTC. Protein: CASSSRLAGPDEQFF.

The chain employs TRBV11-2 and TRBJ2-5; 8 nucleotides agree with TRBD2. The CDR3 covers 13 residues. CDR1 is SGHAT and CDR2 is FQNNGV in the germline V gene. V shed 5 bases, J shed 5 bases, and the junction held 4 bases outside the gene matches. The CDR3 spells CASSRTSTETQYF. The CDR3, as DNA: TGTGCCAGCAGCCGGACTAGCACGGAGACCCAGTACTTC.

This chain joins TRBV7-2 and TRBJ2-3, with 13 bases fitting TRBD2. The V gene's germline CDR1 is SGHTA and CDR2 FQGNSA. Trimming removed 3 bases from V and 4 bases from J; junction bases left unmatched: 1. The CDR3 consists of 15 residues. The CDR3 DNA is TGTGCCAGCAGCTTCGGACTAGCGGGAGCAGATACGCAGTATTTT. This translates into CASSFGLAGADTQYF.

The chain has TRBV6-5 and TRBJ1-4; D remains ambiguous. The CDR3 is made up of 14 amino acids. Between the trimmed V and J ends, which lost 2 bases and 8 bases, there was a span of 12 bases. CDR1 and CDR2 (germline): MNHEY, SVGAGI. The CDR3 protein is CASSYVIAAEKLFF. The DNA for the CDR3 is TGTGCCAGCAGTTACGTGATCGCTGCCGAAAAACTGTTTTTT.

This chain connects TRBV19 to TRBJ1-1; the D is unclear. Germline V lookup: CDR1 LNHDA, CDR2 SQIVND (reference sequence). With 5 bases removed from V and 1 base from J, the gap between germline ends came to 5 bases. The CDR3 has 12 amino acids. The CDR3 is CASSVRNTEAFF. The CDR3 DNA reads TGTGCCAGTAGTGTCCGGAACACTGAAGCTTTCTTT.

The rearrangement links TRBV2 to TRBJ2-7; 7 positions agree with TRBD1. The V gene end was trimmed by 8 bases and the J gene end by 4 bases; junction bases not matched to a gene: 11. The CDR3 is 14 amino acids. Germline-derived CDR1 and CDR2 are SNHLY and FYNNEI. The CDR3 DNA sequence: TGTGCCAGCGAGACGGGGACAGAACCTTACGAGCAGTACTTC. Translating gives CASETGTEPYEQYF.

The gene calls are TRBV25-1 and TRBJ1-4; D may be TRBD1 (5 bases). This CDR3 contains 14 residues. Trimming removed 5 bases from V and 8 bases from J, with 15 bases in between. CDR1 is MGHDK, CDR2 SYGVNS, per germline. This CDR3 is CASSTLGVDEKLFF. CDR3 coding DNA: TGTGCCAGCAGTACTCTAGGGGTGGACGAAAAACTGTTTTTT.

This clone was detected only once. This chain uses TRBV19 with TRBJ1-5; D gene uncertain. V was shortened by 10 bases and J by 0 bases, with 19 bases between the two germline ends. Germline V gene lookup returns CDR1 LNHDA and CDR2 SQIVND (reference sequence). The CDR3 covers 16 residues. CDR3 DNA sequence: TGTGCCACCCCCTCTATCACCCGGGATAGCAATCAGCCCCAGCATTTT. Protein product: CATPSITRDSNQPQHF.

The V gene is TRBV6-5, the J gene TRBJ1-5; tentative D call: TRBD1 (6 bases). Between the trimmed V and J ends, which lost 7 bases and 6 bases, there was a span of 19 bases. The CDR3 covers 15 residues. CDR1 is MNHEY and CDR2 is SVGAGI in the germline V gene. CDR3 sequence: CASTLDRLGGQPQHF. The CDR3 DNA follows: TGTGCCAGCACCCTAGACAGGTTGGGTGGTCAGCCCCAGCATTTT.

The V gene is TRBV6-6, the J gene TRBJ2-1, with D tentatively TRBD2 (6 bases). V dropped 2 bases and J dropped 10 bases, with 12 bases sitting between them. CDR3 length equals 13 residues. The V gene's germline CDR1 is MNHNY and CDR2 SVGAGI (reference sequence). The CDR3 DNA sequence: TGTGCCAGCAGTTACGCAGGGCGGGGAGAGCAGTTCTTC. This translates into CASSYAGRGEQFF.

This rearrangement joins TRBV28 to TRBJ1-3; D is undetermined. The V gene's germline CDR1 is MDHEN and CDR2 SYDVKM. CDR3 size: 15 residues. The V end lost 5 bases, the J end lost 0 bases, and 11 bases lay between the germline ends. The CDR3: CASSPPRISGNTIYF. CDR3 coding DNA: TGTGCCAGCAGTCCCCCCCGGATCTCTGGAAACACCATATATTTT.

V is TRBV9 and J is TRBJ2-2, with D perhaps given as TRBD1 or TRBD2 (5 bases each). Germline-derived CDR1 and CDR2 are SGDLS and YYNGEE. V was cut by 6 bases and J by 0 bases, with 15 bases left in between. The CDR3 loop spans 16 amino acids. DNA of the CDR3: TGTGCCAGCACCCGGTCGGGGACGGCGAACACCGGGGAGCTGTTTTTT. Translation: CASTRSGTANTGELFF.

The count of this clone is one. The chain has TRBV5-4 and TRBJ2-2; D might be TRBD2 (6 bases). In germline, CDR1 is SGHNT, CDR2 YYREEE (reference sequence). The CDR3 is 14 residues long. V was pared by 4 bases and J by 7 bases, with 14 bases between. The CDR3 coding sequence is TGTGCCAGCAGCACCGGGACTTACGGCGGGGAGCTGTTTTTT. It yields the protein CASSTGTYGGELFF.

This clone came up a few times. The rearrangement uses TRBV3-1 (or the pseudogene TRBV3-2) and TRBJ2-7, with D hard to call. Germline CDR1 reads LGHDT; CDR2 reads YNNKEL (reference sequence). CDR3 length equals 13 residues. V was clipped by 1 base and J by 7 bases, with 11 bases between them. The CDR3 sequence: CASSQGPIGEQYF. The CDR3 DNA reads TGTGCCAGCAGCCAAGGACCCATCGGAGAGCAGTACTTC.

V is TRBV28 and J is TRBJ2-7; D call uncertain. Germline CDR1 and CDR2: MDHEN and SYDVKM. CDR3 length: 16 amino acids. The V end was cut by 5 bases, the J end by 3 bases, with 20 bases between. CDR3 sequence reads: CASSPRVRSIDYEQYF. The DNA for the CDR3 is TGTGCCAGCAGTCCTCGCGTTCGCTCAATAGACTACGAGCAGTACTTC. Supplemented by reference TRBV28 and TRBJ2-7, the full variable domain reads DVKVTQSSRYLVKRTGEKVFLECVQDMDHENMFWYRQDPGLGLRLIYFSYDVKMKEKGDIPEGYSVSREKKERFSLILESASTNQTSMYLCASSPRVRSIDYEQYFGPGTRLTVT.